The 24 T cell receptor beta chains presented below share a single source sample, sequenced in a study of T-cell memory formation after mild COVID-19. MiXCR, run by TCRdb on the 5' RACE reads, gives a single entry per CDR3 protein. The profile shows 250,000 to 350,000 distinct CDR3 sequences, 15% to 20% of them singletons. Sequencing input: PBMCs or a T cell subset sorted from them (not recorded which). All receptors derive from a man aged 18 to 30 who had mild COVID-19 (a few samples of this study predate the infection). Cell type and time point are not known.

This clonotype was seen a handful of times. The chain carries TRBV3-1 and TRBJ1-3, with D uncertain. The CDR3 runs 13 residues. V was cut by 7 bases and J by 0 bases, with 7 bases left in between. Germline V gene lookup returns CDR1 LGHDT and CDR2 YNNKEL (reference sequence). In DNA form, the CDR3 reads TGTGCCAGCAAGTATGGCTCTGGAAACACCATATATTTT. The encoded protein is CASKYGSGNTIYF. Filled out from reference TRBV3-1 and TRBJ1-3, the complete variable domain reads DTAVSQTPKYLVTQMGNDKSIKCEQNLGHDTMYWYKQDSKKFLKIMFSYNNKELIINETVPNRFSPKSPDKAHLNLHINSLELGDSAVYFCASKYGSGNTIYFGEGSWLTVV.

On this clonotype itself: A much more abundant neighbour one base away suggests this may be a read error. CDR3 loop: CASSTNYEQYF. The CDR3 nucleotides read TGTGCCAGCAGTACCAACTACGAGCAGTACTTC. The rearrangement joins TRBV7-9 to TRBJ2-7; D is uncertain. The CDR3 length is 11 residues. V lost 6 bases and J 3 bases, leaving 6 bases between the germline ends. Germline V gene data show CDR1 as SEHNR and CDR2 as FQNEAQ (reference sequence). Combining the CDR3 with reference TRBV7-9 and TRBJ2-7 gives the whole variable domain DTGVSQNPRHKITKRGQNVTFRCDPISEHNRLYWYRQTLGQGPEFLTYFQNEAQLEKSRLLSDRFSAERPKGSFSTLEIQRTEQGDSAMYLCASSTNYEQYFGPGTRLTVT.

This clonotype has just a few counts. This chain joins TRBV4-2 and TRBJ2-2, with D maybe TRBD2 (7 bases). CDR3 size: 16 residues. Trimming pared 3 bases from V and 6 bases from J, leaving 17 bases between. Germline lookup yields CDR1 LGHNA and CDR2 YNFKEQ. In nucleotides, the CDR3 is TGTGCCAGCAGCCAGGGGAGGGGGGCGGAACCCGGGGAGCTGTTTTTT. Its translation is CASSQGRGAEPGELFF.

Ten or more counts support this clonotype. The CDR3 is CASSIRPQGSINTEAFF. DNA for the CDR3: TGTGCCAGCAGTATCCGACCACAGGGGTCTATTAACACTGAAGCTTTCTTT. This chain uses TRBV6-2 or TRBV6-3 with TRBJ1-1; 7 bases are shared with TRBD1. The CDR3 extends over 17 amino acids. In germline, CDR1 is MNHEY, CDR2 SVGEGT. J was trimmed by 2 bases and V by 5 bases; bases with no gene match: 14.

This clonotype has only a few counts. This sequence joins TRBV5-1 and TRBJ2-1; 12 bases map to TRBD2. CDR3 length: 17 residues. CDR1 SGHRS and CDR2 YFSETQ come from the germline V gene. The junction had 5 bases not matched to a gene; V was cut back by 4 bases and J by 0 bases. The CDR3 here is CASSIGLAGSSYNEQFF. The CDR3 coding sequence is TGCGCCAGCAGCATAGGACTAGCGGGGAGCTCCTACAATGAGCAGTTCTTC.

This clonotype was seen a few times. The J gene is TRBJ2-1, the V gene TRBV5-1, with D tentatively TRBD1 (6 bases). The CDR3 covers 11 residues. Germline-derived CDR1 and CDR2 are SGHRS and YFSETQ. V lost 3 bases, J lost 12 bases, and 10 bases lay in between. As DNA, the CDR3 is TGCGCCAGCAGCTGGGGGCCTGGGCAGTTCTTC. This translates into CASSWGPGQFF.

This clonotype was counted only a few times. V usage is TRBV12-5 and J usage is TRBJ1-1, with 12 bases fitting TRBD1. After removal of 3 bases from V and 4 bases from J, the junction contained 9 bases not matched to a gene. This CDR3 has 17 amino acids. The V gene's germline CDR1 is LGHNT and CDR2 FRNRAP. In DNA, the CDR3 is TGTGCTAGTGGTTTCTTGCCGGGACAGGGGGCGCGCACTGAAGCTTTCTTT. Its protein is CASGFLPGQGARTEAFF.

This clonotype has at least ten counts. V is TRBV7-9 and J is TRBJ2-1; weak D call: TRBD2 (6 bases). The germline V gene has CDR1 SEHNR and CDR2 FQNEAQ (reference sequence). The CDR3 spans 14 residues. V lost 8 bases, J lost 4 bases, and 15 bases lay in between. The CDR3 is CASRGTGRYNEQFF. CDR3 DNA sequence: TGTGCCAGCCGCGGGACGGGACGTTACAATGAGCAGTTCTTC.

This clonotype has just a few counts. This chain joins TRBV24-1 and TRBJ2-7; 8 bases agree with TRBD1. J gave up 5 bases and V 4 bases, and 9 bases lay outside the gene matches. The CDR3 is 15 amino acids. Germline assignment: CDR1 KGHDR and CDR2 SFDVKD. This chain's CDR3 is CATSDPRTGWDEQYF. DNA for the CDR3: TGTGCCACCAGTGACCCTCGGACAGGGTGGGACGAGCAGTACTTC.

This clonotype was counted a few times. The J gene is TRBJ1-2, the V gene TRBV7-9, with D unresolved. Trimming took off 4 bases at V and 14 bases at J, with 23 bases between the two ends. The length of the CDR3 is 14 residues. CDR1 is SEHNR and CDR2 is FQNEAQ in the germline V gene (reference sequence). The CDR3 protein is CASSSGPTYSVRTF. The CDR3 nucleotides are TGTGCCAGCAGCTCAGGACCGACCTATTCTGTTAGGACCTTC.

This clonotype was seen only a few times. The chain has TRBV3-1 and TRBJ2-3, with 7 positions matching TRBD2. The CDR3 runs 15 residues. The germline V gene encodes CDR1 LGHDT and CDR2 YNNKEL (reference sequence). V lost 2 bases to trimming and J lost 4 bases; unmatched junction nucleotides: 6. As DNA, the CDR3 is TGTGCCAGCAGCCAATCCCTACGGGGGGCAGATACGCAGTATTTT. Protein product: CASSQSLRGADTQYF.

This chain connects TRBV29-1 to TRBJ2-5; TRBD2 matches 9 bases. Germline assignment: CDR1 SQVTM and CDR2 ANQGSEA. CDR3 size: 11 residues. The CDR3 bases are TGCGGCGGGAGGGTAAAAGAGACCCAGTACTTC. Its translation: CGGRVKETQYF.

The chain joins TRBV2 to TRBJ2-4, with D possibly being TRBD2 (5 bases). V lost 2 bases, J lost 3 bases, and 8 bases lay in between. The CDR3 contains 14 residues. Germline lookup yields CDR1 SNHLY and CDR2 FYNNEI. The CDR3 region is CASSELEVKNIQYF. CDR3 nucleotides: TGTGCCAGCAGTGAATTGGAGGTCAAAAACATTCAGTACTTC.

The rearrangement uses TRBV5-1 and TRBJ2-2, with D hard to call. Germline CDR1 is SGHRS and CDR2 is YFSETQ. V was shortened by 7 bases and J by 1 base, with 11 bases between the two germline ends. This CDR3 contains 14 residues. CDR3 amino acids: CASDDTQNTGELFF. The DNA for the CDR3 is TGCGCCAGCGACGATACGCAGAACACCGGGGAGCTGTTTTTT.

This clonotype was recorded a few times. This rearrangement joins TRBV6-5 to TRBJ2-3, with D maybe TRBD2 (6 bases). From germline, CDR1 is MNHEY and CDR2 SVGAGI. V lost 6 bases to trimming and J lost 2 bases, with 15 bases between them. The CDR3 runs 15 residues. CDR3 sequence reads: CASRTAGGYTDTQYF. In DNA form, the CDR3 reads TGTGCCAGCAGGACAGCGGGCGGATACACAGATACGCAGTATTTT.

The sample holds many counts of this clonotype. This rearrangement joins TRBV20-1 to TRBJ2-3, with no clear D. From germline, CDR1 is DFQATT and CDR2 SNEGSKA (reference sequence). V was trimmed by 3 bases and J by 7 bases, leaving 8 bases between them. CDR3 length equals 11 residues. Here the CDR3 reads CSASLTHTQYF. In nucleotides, the CDR3 is TGCAGTGCTAGCTTGACCCATACGCAGTATTTT.

The rearrangement joins TRBV5-1 to TRBJ2-7, with no clear D. There are 15 residues in the CDR3. Trimming took off 3 bases at V and 6 bases at J, with 19 bases between the two ends. CDR1 is SGHRS, CDR2 YFSETQ, per germline. This CDR3 is CASSSLTNRACEQYV. In DNA, the CDR3 is TGCGCCAGCAGCTCCCTCACTAACCGCGCTTGCGAGCAGTACGTC.

The genes are TRBV6-5 and TRBJ1-5; 10 nucleotides agree with TRBD1. Trimming cost V 7 bases and J 7 bases; bases outside gene matches: 10. Germline lookup yields CDR1 MNHEY and CDR2 SVGAGI. The CDR3 contains 15 residues. CDR3 sequence: CASNKTGTGDQPQHF. CDR3 bases: TGTGCCAGCAACAAGACCGGGACAGGGGACCAGCCCCAGCATTTT.

This clonotype has only a few counts. V and J are TRBV29-1 and TRBJ2-5; no clear D gene. There are 11 residues in the CDR3. Trimming removed 7 bases at V and 7 bases at J, with 13 bases between. Germline CDR1 SQVTM, CDR2 ANQGSEA. CDR3 bases: TGCAGCGCCATTATCCTTGGGACCCAGTACTTC. Translating gives CSAIILGTQYF.

This sequence joins TRBV12-3 or TRBV12-4 and TRBJ1-5; the match to TRBD1 covers 7 bases. CDR3 length: 14 residues. Germline trimming cut 7 bases from V and 9 bases from J; bases unmatched to any gene: 12. CDR3 sequence (DNA): TGTGCCAGCACCTGGGGACAGTCGGGGGGGCCCCAGCATTTT. It is translated as CASTWGQSGGPQHF.

This clonotype was counted ten times or more. The rearrangement joins TRBV9 to TRBJ2-3; no clear D gene. This CDR3 spans 12 amino acids. The germline V gene has CDR1 SGDLS and CDR2 YYNGEE. Trimming took 0 bases from V and 4 from J, leaving 3 bases between them. CDR3 coding DNA: TGTGCCAGCAGCGTAGGGGCAGATACGCAGTATTTT. This codes for CASSVGADTQYF.

The V call is TRBV9, the J call TRBJ2-5; D ambiguous. Germline CDR1 SGDLS, CDR2 YYNGEE. V dropped 1 base and J dropped 2 bases, with 9 bases sitting between them. The CDR3 covers 14 residues. Written as DNA, the CDR3 is TGTGCCAGCAGCGTAAGGGCGTGGCAAGAGACCCAGTACTTC. This sequence encodes CASSVRAWQETQYF.

This clonotype was recorded a few times. The chain joins TRBV24-1 to TRBJ1-2; TRBD1 is a possible D gene (6 bases). Trimming pared 4 bases from V and 4 bases from J, leaving 18 bases between. Germline values: CDR1 KGHDR, CDR2 SFDVKD. This CDR3 has 16 residues. CDR3 in amino acids: CATSDTTSDSFYGYTF. CDR3 bases: TGTGCCACCAGTGACACTACCTCGGACAGTTTCTATGGCTACACCTTC.

This rearrangement joins TRBV29-1 to TRBJ2-3, with TRBD2 matching 7 bases. This CDR3 has 14 amino acids. CDR1 is SQVTM, CDR2 ANQGSEA, per germline. V dropped 7 bases and J dropped 1; count of bases not matched to a gene: 8. The CDR3 DNA follows: TGCAGCGGGAGCCGGGGGGTGGGCACAGATACGCAGTATTTT. Protein product: CSGSRGVGTDTQYF.